A single T cell receptor beta chain is shown here with its context. Reverse transcription of roughly 0.5 to 1 ug RNA was carried out with random hexamers. With immunoSEQ multiplex PCR, TCR beta CDR3 was amplified across 54 Vbeta and 13 Jbeta. TCRdb analysed the immunoSEQ multiplex PCR reads with MiXCR anew, one entry per CDR3 protein. In the table there are 120,000 or so distinct CDR3 sequences, nearly 96% of which are singletons. Looked up from germline, CDR1 is MNHEY and CDR2 is SVGEGT. This CDR3 comprises 14 residues. Trimming cost V 7 bases and J 0 bases, with 10 bases left between them. This record comes from a study of CD8 T cells in Susac syndrome. The overall study: Of the sequenced Susac syndrome patients, over 5 had active disease and roughly eight were in remission.

CD8+ and CD4+ T cells taken from blood had their TCR beta sequenced. The specimen sequenced was CD4+ T cells from PBMCs. The chain carries TRBV6-2 or TRBV6-3 and TRBJ2-4; D uncertain. The sequence came from a human donor with Susac syndrome. The CDR3 nucleotides are TGTGCCAGCACTTTTGAACTAGCCAAAAACATTCAGTACTTC. Protein: CASTFELAKNIQYF.